The 30 T cell receptor beta chains below come from one sample, sequenced in a study of control samples from healthy donors and cancer patients. This table comes from immunoSEQ multiplex PCR, and its TCRdb copy is limited to in-frame clones, with some not included. The sample contains roughly 130,000 clones, around 94% of which appear only once. Sequencing used PBMCs. The receptors originated from a man between 60 and 70 years old with colorectal cancer.

The rearrangement joins TRBV4-3 to TRBJ2-3, with TRBD2 as a possible D gene (5 bases). The germline V gene has CDR1 LGHNA and CDR2 YSLEER. Trimming cost V 0 bases and J 1 base, with 11 bases left between them. The CDR3 loop spans 16 amino acids. This CDR3 reads CASSQDTAVGTDTQYF. DNA of the CDR3: TGCGCCAGCAGCCAAGATACAGCGGTGGGCACAGATACGCAGTATTTT.

This chain uses TRBV5-1 with TRBJ1-4; 9 nucleotides agree with TRBD1. There are 16 residues in the CDR3. V was clipped by 4 bases and J by 0 bases; unmatched bases: 4. The germline V gene encodes CDR1 SGHRS and CDR2 YFSETQ. The CDR3: CASSVGQGATNEKLFF. In nucleotides, the CDR3 is TGCGCCAGCAGCGTGGGACAGGGTGCAACTAATGAAAAACTGTTTTTT.

The chain has TRBV5-4 and TRBJ1-5; D is undetermined. V gave up 0 bases and J gave up 5 bases, with 6 bases separating them. Germline V lookup: CDR1 SGHNT, CDR2 YYREEE (reference sequence). CDR3 length equals 13 residues. The CDR3 DNA sequence: TGTGCCAGCAGCTTGGCTGGCGATCAGCCCCAGCATTTT. Residues: CASSLAGDQPQHF.

The V call is TRBV18, the J call TRBJ2-3, with no clear D. CDR1 is KGHSH, CDR2 LQKENI, per germline. The CDR3 extends over 14 amino acids. V lost 3 bases and J lost 1, with 8 bases in between. This chain's CDR3 is CASSPSVGTDTQYF. As DNA, the CDR3 is TGTGCCAGCTCACCCTCGGTGGGCACAGATACGCAGTATTTT.

The chain couples TRBV18 to TRBJ1-2; D not resolved. V lost 1 base and J lost 2, with 8 bases in between. Germline CDR1 and CDR2: KGHSH and LQKENI. This CDR3 comprises 14 residues. The CDR3 loop reads CASSPLTLNYGYTF. Written as DNA, the CDR3 is TGTGCCAGCTCACCACTGACCTTGAACTATGGCTACACCTTC.

This clone is a singleton in its sample. The chain joins TRBV19 to TRBJ1-6; D is uncertain. CDR1 is LNHDA, CDR2 SQIVND, per germline (reference sequence). The CDR3 has 17 amino acids. Trimming removed 1 base at V and 10 bases at J, with 20 bases between. DNA of the CDR3: TGTGCCAGTAGTATAGCTCCTCGCCGTCAACCACGGTCACCCCTCCACTTT. Its translation: CASSIAPRRQPRSPLHF.

This chain links TRBV19 with TRBJ1-5; no reliable D call. The germline gives CDR1 LNHDA, CDR2 SQIVND (reference sequence). The V end lost 3 bases, the J end lost 5 bases, and 8 bases lay between the germline ends. This CDR3 has 13 amino acids. The CDR3 bases are TGTGCCAGTAGTATCTCCTTGGATCAGCCCCAGCATTTT. Its translation is CASSISLDQPQHF.

The chain recombines TRBV3-1 (or the pseudogene TRBV3-2) with TRBJ1-2; tentative D call: TRBD1 (5 bases). V lost 0 bases and J lost 6, with 8 bases in between. Germline loops: CDR1 LGHDT, CDR2 YNNKEL (reference sequence). This CDR3 is 13 amino acids long. In nucleotides, the CDR3 is TGTGCCAGCAGCCAAGATGCGACAGATGGCTACACCTTC. The encoded protein is CASSQDATDGYTF.

The CDR3 bases are TGTGCCAGTAGTACGACGTTCATGAACACTGAAGCTTTCTTT. The encoded protein is CASSTTFMNTEAFF. The chain uses TRBV19 and TRBJ1-1; D is undetermined. CDR1 and CDR2 (germline): LNHDA, SQIVND (reference sequence). Trimming stripped 4 bases from V and 0 bases from J, with 9 bases between. CDR3 length: 14 amino acids.

This clone was counted a single time. The chain links TRBV18 to TRBJ2-5; a possible D gene is TRBD2 (6 bases). V was cut by 3 bases and J by 3 bases, with 8 bases left in between. Germline assignment: CDR1 KGHSH and CDR2 LQKENI. This CDR3 has 13 amino acids. In DNA form, the CDR3 reads TGTGCCAGCTCACCGGGAGGTGAAGAGACCCAGTACTTC. Translation gives CASSPGGEETQYF.

This chain connects TRBV6-6 to TRBJ2-3, with D uncertain. Germline V gives CDR1 MNHNY, CDR2 SVGAGI (reference sequence). The germline V and J ends were trimmed by 3 bases and 5 bases, with 12 bases remaining between them. The CDR3 sequence is 14 residues long. The CDR3 nucleotides read TGTGCCAGCAGTTATCCGACGAACGGAGATACGCAGTATTTT. Protein: CASSYPTNGDTQYF.

V is TRBV7-6 and J is TRBJ2-1, with 7 bases fitting TRBD2. This CDR3 region has 16 residues. J lost 4 bases, V lost 5 bases, and 11 bases had no gene match. CDR1 and CDR2 from the germline V gene are SGHVS and FNYEAQ. CDR3 DNA sequence: TGTGCCAGCAGCCCGGGAGCCAGCGGGGCTTACAATGAGCAGTTCTTC. It yields the protein CASSPGASGAYNEQFF.

As DNA, the CDR3 is TGTGCCAGCAGCTTAGACCGGACAGATACGCAGTATTTT. Protein product: CASSLDRTDTQYF. The gene calls are TRBV11-2 and TRBJ2-3; D is undetermined. The CDR3 spans 13 residues. The V end lost 0 bases, the J end lost 3 bases, and 4 bases lay between the germline ends. The germline gives CDR1 SGHAT, CDR2 FQNNGV.

The chain combines TRBV6-5 with TRBJ1-1; D is ambiguous. The germline V gene has CDR1 MNHEY and CDR2 SVGAGI. This CDR3 spans 13 amino acids. The V end lost 4 bases, the J end lost 1 base, and 7 bases lay between the germline ends. In DNA form, the CDR3 reads TGTGCCAGCAGTTTTTTAGCGAACACTGAAGCTTTCTTT. This encodes CASSFLANTEAFF.

The V gene is TRBV5-4, the J gene TRBJ2-7; 10 nucleotides align to TRBD2. Trimming took 5 bases from V and 9 from J; bases not matched to a gene: 14. In germline, CDR1 is SGHNT, CDR2 YYREEE (reference sequence). This CDR3 is built from 15 residues. CDR3 in DNA: TGTGCCAGCAGTTCCTCTAGCGGGAGTTTTAGGGGGCAGTACTTC. Translated: CASSSSSGSFRGQYF.

The J gene is TRBJ2-1, the V gene TRBV12-5; 11 positions match TRBD1. CDR1 and CDR2 (germline): LGHNT, FRNRAP. The CDR3 covers 16 residues. V was clipped by 4 bases and J by 9 bases; unmatched bases: 11. The CDR3, as DNA: TGTGCTAGTGGTTCGGCCCCGGGACAGGGGGGATCTGAGCAGTTCTTC. Amino acid sequence: CASGSAPGQGGSEQFF.

The gene calls are TRBV3-1 (or the pseudogene TRBV3-2) and TRBJ2-1; 8 bases agree with TRBD2. The CDR3 length is 15 residues. V lost 2 bases, J lost 4 bases, and 4 bases stayed unmatched. Per germline, CDR1 LGHDT and CDR2 YNNKEL (reference sequence). This CDR3 reads CASSQTSGGYNEQFF. The CDR3 DNA is TGTGCCAGCAGCCAAACTAGCGGCGGATACAATGAGCAGTTCTTC.

This clone was recorded once. For the CDR3, the DNA is TGCAGCGCCGGGGACAGGGCGTCAGGTGGCTACACCTTC. Its translation: CSAGDRASGGYTF. The chain carries TRBV29-1 and TRBJ1-2, with 9 bases identical to TRBD1. Germline loops: CDR1 SQVTM, CDR2 ANQGSEA. CDR3 length: 13 amino acids. J was trimmed by 7 bases and V by 7 bases; bases with no gene match: 10. The full variable domain, its missing parts supplied by reference TRBV29-1 and TRBJ1-2, is SAVISQKPSRDICQRGTSLTIQCQVDSQVTMMFWYRQQPGQSLTLIATANQGSEATYESGFVIDKFPISRPNLTFSTLTVSNMSPEDSSIYLCSAGDRASGGYTFGSGTRLTVV.

The chain uses TRBV6-5 and TRBJ1-1, with a weak D call TRBD1 (6 bases). Per germline, CDR1 MNHEY and CDR2 SVGAGI. The CDR3 is made up of 14 amino acids. Deletions cut 6 bases from V and 7 bases from J, with 18 bases between. CDR3 residues: CASRITSGAFEAFF. The CDR3 nucleotides read TGTGCCAGCAGGATAACGTCAGGGGCCTTTGAAGCTTTCTTT.

The J gene is TRBJ1-1, the V gene TRBV10-3; 7 positions agree with TRBD1. Germline CDR1 is ENHRY and CDR2 is SYGVKD. The CDR3 runs to 13 residues. The ends lost 4 bases at V and 1 base at J; junction bases unmatched: 0. The CDR3: CAISGTGNTEAFF. The DNA for the CDR3 is TGTGCCATCAGTGGGACAGGGAACACTGAAGCTTTCTTT.

This chain connects TRBV6-4 to TRBJ2-3; D call uncertain. Trimming stripped 2 bases from V and 4 bases from J, with 10 bases between. The CDR3 has 14 residues. Germline lookup yields CDR1 MRHNA and CDR2 SNTAGT. CDR3 in amino acids: CASSDRDGADTQYF. In nucleotides, the CDR3 is TGTGCCAGCAGTGACAGGGATGGGGCAGATACGCAGTATTTT.

The chain uses TRBV6-6 and TRBJ1-4; 10 positions agree with TRBD1. CDR3 length: 14 amino acids. J lost 6 bases, V lost 4 bases, and 2 bases had no gene match. Germline V lookup: CDR1 MNHNY, CDR2 SVGAGI (reference sequence). CDR3 in amino acids: CASSSDRGHEKLFF. The DNA of the CDR3 is TGTGCCAGCAGTTCTGACAGGGGGCATGAAAAACTGTTTTTT.

V is TRBV19 and J is TRBJ1-2, with D hard to call. Germline V CDR1 and CDR2: LNHDA, SQIVND (reference sequence). The length of the CDR3 is 14 residues. V was shortened by 5 bases and J by 6 bases, with 16 bases between the two germline ends. DNA of the CDR3: TGTGCCAGTAGTCCGCACGGGAGTACGCATGGCTACACCTTC. Amino acids: CASSPHGSTHGYTF.

J is TRBJ2-7 and V is TRBV6-2 or TRBV6-3; 8 bases match TRBD2. Germline V gene lookup returns CDR1 MNHEY and CDR2 SVGEGT. V dropped 4 bases and J dropped 2; count of bases not matched to a gene: 10. The CDR3 extends over 16 amino acids. The CDR3 nucleotides read TGTGCCAGCAGTTTCCTTAGCGGGACGGGGCCCTACGAGCAGTACTTC. Protein product: CASSFLSGTGPYEQYF.

The chain carries TRBV5-4 and TRBJ2-4, with D maybe TRBD1 (6 bases). Germline V gene lookup returns CDR1 SGHNT and CDR2 YYREEE (reference sequence). The V gene lost 4 bases and the J gene lost 4 bases, with 12 bases spanning the gap. This CDR3 has 14 amino acids. This CDR3 reads CASSRQGTKNIQYF. The CDR3 bases are TGTGCCAGCAGCCGCCAGGGGACAAAAAACATTCAGTACTTC.

This chain joins TRBV18 and TRBJ1-1; weak D call: TRBD1 (5 bases). Trimming removed 3 bases at V and 5 bases at J, with 10 bases between. This CDR3 contains 13 residues. From germline, CDR1 is KGHSH and CDR2 LQKENI. CDR3 DNA: TGTGCCAGCTCACCTAGGGACGCAACTGAAGCTTTCTTT. This sequence encodes CASSPRDATEAFF.

The V gene is TRBV19, the J gene TRBJ1-2; D is possibly TRBD1 (5 bases). Germline CDR1 and CDR2: LNHDA and SQIVND (reference sequence). CDR3 length: 12 residues. Trimming pared 10 bases from V and 4 bases from J, leaving 13 bases between. The CDR3 protein is CANVSRGYGYTF. The CDR3 DNA reads as TGTGCCAACGTCTCGAGGGGCTATGGCTACACCTTC.

The chain uses TRBV7-9 and TRBJ1-2; D possibly corresponds to TRBD1 (5 bases). V was shortened by 8 bases and J by 3 bases, with 16 bases between the two germline ends. CDR1 SEHNR and CDR2 FQNEAQ come from the germline V gene (reference sequence). The CDR3 contains 14 residues. CDR3 sequence reads: CASGDRLFYYGYTF. The CDR3 region has the DNA TGTGCCAGCGGAGACAGACTTTTTTACTATGGCTACACCTTC.

The chain couples TRBV19 to TRBJ1-2; a weak D match, TRBD1 (5 bases). This CDR3 is built from 16 residues. V was clipped by 10 bases and J by 8 bases, with 29 bases between them. Germline CDR1 reads LNHDA; CDR2 reads SQIVND (reference sequence). The DNA of the CDR3 is TGTGCCACCTACCAGGAGGGGTTGGACACGCCATCGGGCTACACCTTC. As protein: CATYQEGLDTPSGYTF.

The chain links TRBV12-3 or TRBV12-4 to TRBJ2-2; D is unresolved. V lost 0 bases and J lost 8, with 7 bases in between. CDR3 length: 13 amino acids. This CDR3 is CASSLAPRGELFF. The CDR3 DNA follows: TGTGCCAGCAGTTTAGCGCCCAGGGGGGAGCTGTTTTTT.